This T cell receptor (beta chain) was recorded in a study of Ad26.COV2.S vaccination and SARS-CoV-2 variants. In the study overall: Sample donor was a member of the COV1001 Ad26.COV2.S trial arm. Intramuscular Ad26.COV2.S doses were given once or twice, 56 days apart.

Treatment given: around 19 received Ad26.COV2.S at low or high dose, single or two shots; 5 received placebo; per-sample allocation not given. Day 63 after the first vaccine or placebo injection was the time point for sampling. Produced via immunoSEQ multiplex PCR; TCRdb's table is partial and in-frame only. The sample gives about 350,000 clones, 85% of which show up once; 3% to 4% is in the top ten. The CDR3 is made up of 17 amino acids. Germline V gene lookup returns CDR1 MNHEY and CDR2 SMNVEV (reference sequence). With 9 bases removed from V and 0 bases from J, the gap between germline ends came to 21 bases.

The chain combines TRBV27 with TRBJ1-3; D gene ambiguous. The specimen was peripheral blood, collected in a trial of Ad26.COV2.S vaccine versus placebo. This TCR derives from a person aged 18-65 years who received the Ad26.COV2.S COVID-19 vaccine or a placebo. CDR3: CASASGAAKISGNTIYF. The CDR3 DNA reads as TGTGCCAGTGCCTCCGGTGCCGCTAAAATCTCTGGAAACACCATATATTTT.